This T cell receptor (beta chain) stems from a study of blood T cell repertoires in COVID-19. Study in general: Material from acute and convalescent COVID-19 was sourced from the United States, Italy and Spain.

Participants were aged 18 to 89 years, lived in under 30 US areas, and enrolled virtually. Symptom resolution, clearance, or two negative PCRs marked donors in Cohort 3 as recovered. This clone has just a few counts. Assay: immunoSEQ multiplex PCR; the TCRdb copy retains only in-frame clones and omits some. The repertoire holds 140,000 to 150,000 clones, approximately 90% seen once, with more than 3.5% in the top ten. V gave up 2 bases and J gave up 6 bases; unmatched junction bases: 11. The CDR3 totals 17 residues. Germline CDR1 and CDR2: SGHDT and YYEEEE. This receptor was identified in a man aged 45 to 65 who had recovered from COVID-19. Material for sequencing was PBMCs or T cells enriched from blood (not recorded which). V usage is TRBV5-6 and J usage is TRBJ2-4; 10 nucleotides match TRBD1. The CDR3 region has the DNA TGTGCCAGCAGCTTACTTCGGACAGGGGGATGGGGAAACATTCAGTACTTC. This codes for CASSLLRTGGWGNIQYF.